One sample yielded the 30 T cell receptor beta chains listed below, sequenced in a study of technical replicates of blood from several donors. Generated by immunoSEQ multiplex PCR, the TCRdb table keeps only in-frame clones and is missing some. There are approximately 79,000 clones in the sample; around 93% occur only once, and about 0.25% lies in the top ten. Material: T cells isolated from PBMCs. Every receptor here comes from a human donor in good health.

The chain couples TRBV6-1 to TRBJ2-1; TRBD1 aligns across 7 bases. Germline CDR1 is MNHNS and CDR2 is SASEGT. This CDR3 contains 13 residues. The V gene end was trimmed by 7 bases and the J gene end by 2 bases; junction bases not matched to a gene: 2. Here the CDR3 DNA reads TGTGCCAGCAACCAGGGGGCCTACAATGAGCAGTTCTTC. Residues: CASNQGAYNEQFF.

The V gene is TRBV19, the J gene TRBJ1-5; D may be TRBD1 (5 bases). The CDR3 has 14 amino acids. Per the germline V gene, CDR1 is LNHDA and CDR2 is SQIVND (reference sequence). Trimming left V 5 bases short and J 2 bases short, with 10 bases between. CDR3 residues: CASSWGRGNQPQHF. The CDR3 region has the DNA TGTGCCAGTAGTTGGGGGAGGGGCAATCAGCCCCAGCATTTT.

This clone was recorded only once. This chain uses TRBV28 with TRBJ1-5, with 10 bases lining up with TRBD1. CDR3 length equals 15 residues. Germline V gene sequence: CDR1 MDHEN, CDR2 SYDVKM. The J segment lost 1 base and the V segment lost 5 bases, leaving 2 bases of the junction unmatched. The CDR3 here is CASSPGQGSNQPQHF. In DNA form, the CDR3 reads TGTGCCAGCAGTCCGGGACAGGGGAGCAATCAGCCCCAGCATTTT.

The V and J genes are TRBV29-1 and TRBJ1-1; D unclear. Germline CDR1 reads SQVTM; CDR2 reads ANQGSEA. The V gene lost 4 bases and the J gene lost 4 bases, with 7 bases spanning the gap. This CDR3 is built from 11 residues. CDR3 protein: CSVGLSTEAFF. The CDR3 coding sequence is TGCAGCGTTGGTCTGAGCACTGAAGCTTTCTTT. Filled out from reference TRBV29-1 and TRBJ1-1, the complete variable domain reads SAVISQKPSRDICQRGTSLTIQCQVDSQVTMMFWYRQQPGQSLTLIATANQGSEATYESGFVIDKFPISRPNLTFSTLTVSNMSPEDSSIYLCSVGLSTEAFFGQGTRLTVV.

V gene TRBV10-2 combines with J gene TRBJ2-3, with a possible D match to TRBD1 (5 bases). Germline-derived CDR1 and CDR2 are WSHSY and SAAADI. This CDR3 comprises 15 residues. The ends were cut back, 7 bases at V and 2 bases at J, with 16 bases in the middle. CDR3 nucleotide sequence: TGCGCCAGCACCCAGGGTTTTAGGTACACAGATACGCAGTATTTT. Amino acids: CASTQGFRYTDTQYF.

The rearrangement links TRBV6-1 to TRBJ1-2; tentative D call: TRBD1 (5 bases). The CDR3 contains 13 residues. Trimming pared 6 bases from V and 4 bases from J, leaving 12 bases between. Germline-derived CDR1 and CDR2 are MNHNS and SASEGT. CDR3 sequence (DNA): TGTGCCAGCAGAACTACAGGTGCCTATGGCTACACCTTC. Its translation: CASRTTGAYGYTF.

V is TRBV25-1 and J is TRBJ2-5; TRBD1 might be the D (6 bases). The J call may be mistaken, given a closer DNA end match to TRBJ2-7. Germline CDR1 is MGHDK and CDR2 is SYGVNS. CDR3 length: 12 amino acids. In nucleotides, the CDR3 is TGTGCCAGCAGTCAGGGGACCTACGAGCAGTACTTC. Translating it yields CASSQGTYEQYF.

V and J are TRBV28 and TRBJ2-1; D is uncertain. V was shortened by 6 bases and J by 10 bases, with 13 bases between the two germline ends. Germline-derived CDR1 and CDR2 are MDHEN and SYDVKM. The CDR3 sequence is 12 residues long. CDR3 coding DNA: TGTGCCAGCAGACCTCCGAGTACCGAGCAGTTCTTC. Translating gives CASRPPSTEQFF.

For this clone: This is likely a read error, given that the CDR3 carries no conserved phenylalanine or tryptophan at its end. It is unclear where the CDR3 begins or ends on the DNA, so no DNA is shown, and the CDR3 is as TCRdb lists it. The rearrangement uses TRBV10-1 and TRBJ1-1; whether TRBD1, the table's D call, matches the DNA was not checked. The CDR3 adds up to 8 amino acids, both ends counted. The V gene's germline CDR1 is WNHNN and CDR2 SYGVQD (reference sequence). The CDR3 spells CAIITGYL.

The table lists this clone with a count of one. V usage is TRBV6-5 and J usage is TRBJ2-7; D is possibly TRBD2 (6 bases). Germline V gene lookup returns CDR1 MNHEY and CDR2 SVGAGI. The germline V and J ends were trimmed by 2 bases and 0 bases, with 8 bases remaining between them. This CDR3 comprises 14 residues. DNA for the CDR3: TGTGCCAGCAGTTACCTAGCGTCCTCCTACGAGCAGTACTTC. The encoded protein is CASSYLASSYEQYF.

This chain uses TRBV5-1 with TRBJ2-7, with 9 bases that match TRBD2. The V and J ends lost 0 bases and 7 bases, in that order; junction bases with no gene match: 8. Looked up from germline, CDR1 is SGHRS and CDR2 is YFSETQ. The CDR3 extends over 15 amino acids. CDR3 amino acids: CASSLAVAGGLEQYF. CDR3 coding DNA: TGCGCCAGCAGCTTGGCCGTTGCGGGAGGGCTTGAGCAGTACTTC.

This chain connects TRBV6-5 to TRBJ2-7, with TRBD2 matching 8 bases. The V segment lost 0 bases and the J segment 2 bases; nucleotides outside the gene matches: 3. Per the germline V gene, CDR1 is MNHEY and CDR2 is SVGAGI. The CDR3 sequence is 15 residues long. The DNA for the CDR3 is TGTGCCAGCAGTTACTCAGCGGGGGAAACCTACGAGCAGTACTTC. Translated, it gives CASSYSAGETYEQYF.

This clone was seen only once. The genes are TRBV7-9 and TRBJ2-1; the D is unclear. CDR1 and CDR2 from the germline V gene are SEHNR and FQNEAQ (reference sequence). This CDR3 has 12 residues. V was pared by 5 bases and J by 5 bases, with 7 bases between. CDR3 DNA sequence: TGTGCCAGCAGCCGAGTAGACAATGAGCAGTTCTTC. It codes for CASSRVDNEQFF.

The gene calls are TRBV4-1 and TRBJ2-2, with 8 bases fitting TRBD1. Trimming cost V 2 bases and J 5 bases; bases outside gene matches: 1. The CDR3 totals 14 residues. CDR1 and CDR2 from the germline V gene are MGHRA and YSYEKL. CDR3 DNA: TGCGCCAGCAGCCAAACAGGGGGGACCGGGGAGCTGTTTTTT. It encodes CASSQTGGTGELFF.

The CDR3 sequence: CASRGQGSNQPQHF. CDR3 sequence (DNA): TGTGCCAGCAGGGGACAGGGCAGCAATCAGCCCCAGCATTTT. This chain connects TRBV28 to TRBJ1-5; 9 bases line up with TRBD1. Germline CDR1 is MDHEN and CDR2 is SYDVKM. The CDR3 is 14 residues long. V lost 6 bases, J lost 1 base, and 1 base stayed unmatched. Full variable domain (outside the CDR3, taken from reference TRBV28 and TRBJ1-5): DVKVTQSSRYLVKRTGEKVFLECVQDMDHENMFWYRQDPGLGLRLIYFSYDVKMKEKGDIPEGYSVSREKKERFSLILESASTNQTSMYLCASRGQGSNQPQHFGDGTRLSIL.

The CDR3 DNA follows: TGTGCCAGCAGCTTGGGGTTGGCGGGCTACACTGAAGCTTTCTTT. As protein: CASSLGLAGYTEAFF. The rearrangement uses TRBV5-6 and TRBJ1-1; D is unclear. Per the germline V gene, CDR1 is SGHDT and CDR2 is YYEEEE. The V gene lost 0 bases and the J gene lost 3 bases, with 12 bases spanning the gap. CDR3 size: 15 residues. Full variable domain (outside the CDR3, taken from reference TRBV5-6 and TRBJ1-1): DAGVTQSPTHLIKTRGQQVTLRCSPKSGHDTVSWYQQALGQGPQFIFQYYEEEERQRGNFPDRFSGHQFPNYSSELNVNALLLGDSALYLCASSLGLAGYTEAFFGQGTRLTVV.

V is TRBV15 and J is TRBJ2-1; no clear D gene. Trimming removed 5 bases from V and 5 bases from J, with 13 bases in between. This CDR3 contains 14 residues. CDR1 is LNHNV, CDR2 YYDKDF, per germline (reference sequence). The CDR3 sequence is CATSSQTEDNEQFF. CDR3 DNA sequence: TGTGCCACCAGCTCCCAGACTGAAGACAATGAGCAGTTCTTC.

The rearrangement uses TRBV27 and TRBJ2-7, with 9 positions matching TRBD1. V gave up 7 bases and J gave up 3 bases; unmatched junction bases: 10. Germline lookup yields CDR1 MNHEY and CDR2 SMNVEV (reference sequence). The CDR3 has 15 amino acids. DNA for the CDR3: TGTGCCAGCAAAAACCCGGGACAGGGTTTCTACGAGCAGTACTTC. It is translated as CASKNPGQGFYEQYF.

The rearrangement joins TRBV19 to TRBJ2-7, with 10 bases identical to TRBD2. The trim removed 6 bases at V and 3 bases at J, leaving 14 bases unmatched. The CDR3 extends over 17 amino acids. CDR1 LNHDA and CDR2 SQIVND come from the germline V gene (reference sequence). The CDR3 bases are TGTGCCAGTAGCAGAGGTCGGACCCCTAGCGGGAGCTACGAGCAGTACTTC. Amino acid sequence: CASSRGRTPSGSYEQYF.

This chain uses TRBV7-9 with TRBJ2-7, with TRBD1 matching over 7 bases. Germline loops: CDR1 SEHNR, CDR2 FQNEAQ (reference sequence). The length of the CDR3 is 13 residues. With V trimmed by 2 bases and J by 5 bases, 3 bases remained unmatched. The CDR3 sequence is CASSLQGENEQYF. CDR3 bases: TGTGCCAGCAGCTTACAGGGGGAAAACGAGCAGTACTTC.

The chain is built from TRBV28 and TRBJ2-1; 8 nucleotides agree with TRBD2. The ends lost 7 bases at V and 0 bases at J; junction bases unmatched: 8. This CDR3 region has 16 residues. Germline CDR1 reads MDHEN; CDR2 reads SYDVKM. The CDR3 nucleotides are TGTGCCAGCATAACAGCGGGAGTGGACTCCTACAATGAGCAGTTCTTC. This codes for CASITAGVDSYNEQFF.

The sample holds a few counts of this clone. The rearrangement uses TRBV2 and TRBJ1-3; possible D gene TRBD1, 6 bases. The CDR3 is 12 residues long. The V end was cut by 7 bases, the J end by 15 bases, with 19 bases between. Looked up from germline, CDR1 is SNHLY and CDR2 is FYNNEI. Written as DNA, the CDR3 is TGTGCCAGCAATTCGGTTGAGGGACAAGGATATTTT. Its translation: CASNSVEGQGYF.

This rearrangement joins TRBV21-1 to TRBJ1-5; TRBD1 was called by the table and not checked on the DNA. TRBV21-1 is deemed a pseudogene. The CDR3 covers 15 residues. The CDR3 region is CASSKAGDSNQPQHF. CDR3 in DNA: TGTGCCAGCAGCAAAGCAGGGGATAGCAATCAGCCCCAGCATTTT.

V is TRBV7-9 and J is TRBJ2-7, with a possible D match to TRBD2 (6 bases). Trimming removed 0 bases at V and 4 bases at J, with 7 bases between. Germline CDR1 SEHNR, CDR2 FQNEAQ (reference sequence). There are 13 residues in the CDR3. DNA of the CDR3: TGTGCCAGCAGCTTAGCGGGGGGATACGAGCAGTACTTC. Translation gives CASSLAGGYEQYF. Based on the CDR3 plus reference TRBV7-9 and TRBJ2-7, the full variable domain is DTGVSQNPRHKITKRGQNVTFRCDPISEHNRLYWYRQTLGQGPEFLTYFQNEAQLEKSRLLSDRFSAERPKGSFSTLEIQRTEQGDSAMYLCASSLAGGYEQYFGPGTRLTVT.

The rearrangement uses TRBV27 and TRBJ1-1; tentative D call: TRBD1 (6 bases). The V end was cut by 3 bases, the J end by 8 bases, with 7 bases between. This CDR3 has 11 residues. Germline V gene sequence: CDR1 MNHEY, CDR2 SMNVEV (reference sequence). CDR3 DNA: TGTGCCAGCAGTTTCGGGACAGAAGCTTTCTTT. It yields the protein CASSFGTEAFF.

The CDR3 spells CASRDSYEQYF. The CDR3 DNA follows: TGCGCCAGCCGGGACTCTTACGAGCAGTACTTC. The chain employs TRBV10-2 and TRBJ2-7; perhaps TRBD2 as D (6 bases). CDR1 WSHSY and CDR2 SAAADI come from the germline V gene. The CDR3 runs to 11 residues. Deletions cut 8 bases from V and 4 bases from J, with 9 bases between.

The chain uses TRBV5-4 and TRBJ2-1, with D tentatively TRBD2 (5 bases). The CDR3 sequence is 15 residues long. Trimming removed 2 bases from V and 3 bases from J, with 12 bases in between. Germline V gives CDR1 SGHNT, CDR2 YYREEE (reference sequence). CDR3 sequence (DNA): TGTGCCAGCAGCTTCCGGGGAGTCCTCTACAATGAGCAGTTCTTC. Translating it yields CASSFRGVLYNEQFF.

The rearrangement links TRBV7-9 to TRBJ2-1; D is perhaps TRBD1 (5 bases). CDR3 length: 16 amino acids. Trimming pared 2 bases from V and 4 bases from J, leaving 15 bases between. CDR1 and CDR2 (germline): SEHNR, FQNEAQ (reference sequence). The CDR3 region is CASSLIGASRYNEQFF. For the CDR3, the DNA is TGTGCCAGCAGCTTAATTGGGGCGTCGAGATACAATGAGCAGTTCTTC. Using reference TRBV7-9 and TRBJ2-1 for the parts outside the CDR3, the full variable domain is DTGVSQNPRHKITKRGQNVTFRCDPISEHNRLYWYRQTLGQGPEFLTYFQNEAQLEKSRLLSDRFSAERPKGSFSTLEIQRTEQGDSAMYLCASSLIGASRYNEQFFGPGTRLTVL.

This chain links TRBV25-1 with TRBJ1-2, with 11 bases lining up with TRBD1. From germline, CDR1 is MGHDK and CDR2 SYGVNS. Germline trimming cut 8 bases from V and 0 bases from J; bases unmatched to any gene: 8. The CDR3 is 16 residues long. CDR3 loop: CASGGQGGMANYGYTF. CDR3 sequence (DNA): TGTGCCAGCGGGGGACAGGGGGGGATGGCTAACTATGGCTACACCTTC.

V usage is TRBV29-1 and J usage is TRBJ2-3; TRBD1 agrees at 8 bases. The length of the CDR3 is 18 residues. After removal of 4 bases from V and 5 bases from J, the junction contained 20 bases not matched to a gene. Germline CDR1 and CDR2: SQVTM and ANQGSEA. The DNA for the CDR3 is TGCAGCGTTGCCGATTTCCCCTCCCGGGACAGGTCAAAAGATACGCAGTATTTT. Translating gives CSVADFPSRDRSKDTQYF.